This T cell receptor beta chain was recovered during a study of T cell repertoires in cytomegalovirus infection. The wider study: Based on public TCR beta signatures, there were indications of CMV infection and of a matching HLA type.

V gave up 5 bases and J gave up 4 bases, with 26 bases separating them. The CDR3 consists of 18 residues. Germline V gene lookup returns CDR1 SGHTA and CDR2 FQGNSA. In the case of this clonotype: Its antigen is not known.

TCRdb independently ran MiXCR on the reads; one entry per CDR3 protein. The table shows roughly 180,000 distinct CDR3 sequences, with about 18% occurring only once. Study results and limitations: CMV carriers having the relevant HLA were flagged by cumulative public TCR beta family frequency. There were HLA-C-restricted CMV-specific TCR beta clonotypes dominating the ex vivo response.

The V gene is TRBV7-2, the J gene TRBJ1-1, with D possibly being TRBD1 (5 bases). The receptor's source is a human donor in good health (CMV status not recorded). Some clones in this sample may be carry-over from other donors' samples. The specimen sequenced was CD8+ T cells from PBMCs. This CDR3 is CASSLDPWQGAIGTEAFF. The CDR3 region has the DNA TGTGCCAGCAGCCTTGACCCCTGGCAGGGAGCGATAGGCACTGAAGCTTTCTTT.